This T cell receptor beta chain was captured in a study of T cell responses to AZD1222 COVID-19 vaccine. Turning to the study itself: The study pooled second doses at about 4 or about 12 weeks. Study conclusions and caveats: As reported, nearly half of all spike-specific TCRs target variant regions that are unmutated. Donors were mostly white British, more females; clonal diversity possibly underestimated. Repertoire sampling occurred only after the peak T cell response.

Clones were read by immunoSEQ multiplex PCR, and TCRdb kept only the in-frame ones, dropping some. The sample includes 95,000 to 130,000 clones, 85% to 95% of them seen just once. CDR3 length equals 16 residues. Germline trimming cut 3 bases from V and 10 bases from J; bases unmatched to any gene: 15. Germline-derived CDR1 and CDR2 are SGHAT and FQNNGV. Note on this clone: Its cognate antigen is unknown.

This chain uses TRBV11-2 with TRBJ2-1; 7 bases fit TRBD2. The origin of this receptor is an adult in good health. The sequencing here drew on peripheral blood, taken on day 0 of AZD1222 vaccination. As DNA, the CDR3 is TGTGCCAGCAGCTTGGGATTCGGGACTACGGTTGAGGAGCAGTTCTTC. Its protein is CASSLGFGTTVEEQFF.